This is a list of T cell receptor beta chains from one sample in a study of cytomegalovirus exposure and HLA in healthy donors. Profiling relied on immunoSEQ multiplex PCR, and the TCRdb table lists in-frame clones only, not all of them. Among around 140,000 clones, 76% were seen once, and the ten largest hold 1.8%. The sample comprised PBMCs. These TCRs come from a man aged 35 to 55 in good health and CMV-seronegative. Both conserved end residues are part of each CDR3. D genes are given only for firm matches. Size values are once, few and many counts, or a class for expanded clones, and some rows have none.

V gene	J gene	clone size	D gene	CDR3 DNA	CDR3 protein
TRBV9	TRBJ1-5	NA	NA	TGTGCCAGCAGCGTATCGGGTTCCGGCAATCAGCCCCAGCATTTT	CASSVSGSGNQPQHF
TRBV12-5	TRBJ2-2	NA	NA	TGTGCTAGTGGACCTAGGGGAGGAGACACCGGGGAGCTGTTTTTT	CASGPRGGDTGELFF
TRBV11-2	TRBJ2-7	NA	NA	TGTGCCAGCAGCTTAGGGCCAGGGACACTGTACGAGCAGTACTTC	CASSLGPGTLYEQYF
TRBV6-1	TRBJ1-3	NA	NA	TGTGCCAGCAGTGAACTTTGGAACGGGAACACCATATATTTT	CASSELWNGNTIYF
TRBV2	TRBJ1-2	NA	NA	TGTGCCAGCAGAGCCCCCAGGGTTGCCTATGGCTACACCTTC	CASRAPRVAYGYTF
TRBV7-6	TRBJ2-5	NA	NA	TGTGCCAGCAGCTTAGATGGGGCGGAAGAGACCCAGTACTTC	CASSLDGAEETQYF
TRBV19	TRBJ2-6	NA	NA	TGTGCCAGTAGTATCAGGGGGACTGGGGCCAACGGCCTGACTTTC	CASSIRGTGANGLTF
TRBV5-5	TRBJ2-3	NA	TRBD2	TGTGCCAGCAGCCCCGGGACTAGCGGGGGGGCCAGAGATACGCAGTATTTT	CASSPGTSGGARDTQYF
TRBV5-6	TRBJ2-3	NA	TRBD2	TGTGCCAGCAGCTTAAGAAGCGGGAGGGGCACAGATACGCAGTATTTT	CASSLRSGRGTDTQYF
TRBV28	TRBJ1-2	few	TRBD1	TGTGCCAGCAGTTTAGAGGCGGGACAGGGCTATGGCTACACCTTC	CASSLEAGQGYGYTF
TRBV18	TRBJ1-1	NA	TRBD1	TGTGCCAGCTCACCCTCCGGGGGACAGGGGGCGCGACACACTGAAGCTTTCTTT	CASSPSGGQGARHTEAFF
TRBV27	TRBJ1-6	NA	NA	TGTGCCAGCAGTTTATGGGGGCTGGATAATTCACCCCTCCACTTT	CASSLWGLDNSPLHF
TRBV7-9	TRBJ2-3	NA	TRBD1	TGTGCCAGCAGCTTATGGGGACAGGGGGGCCCAGATACGCAGTATTTT	CASSLWGQGGPDTQYF
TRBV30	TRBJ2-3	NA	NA	TGTGCCTGGAGTGCCCAGAGCAGGGCCCAAACAGATACGCAGTATTTT	CAWSAQSRAQTDTQYF
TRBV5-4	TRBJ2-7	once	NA	TGTGCCAGCAGCTTTATCGGGGGAGAAGGTGAGCAGTACTTC	CASSFIGGEGEQYF
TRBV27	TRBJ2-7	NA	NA	TGTGCCACCCGTCAGTCCCAAGACTACGAGCAGTACTTC	CATRQSQDYEQYF
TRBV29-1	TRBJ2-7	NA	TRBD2	TGCAGCGTTGTGCTAGCGGGATGGGAGCAGTACTTC	CSVVLAGWEQYF
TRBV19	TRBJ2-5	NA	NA	TGTGCCAGTAGTCCTTTGGACAGTCGCCAAGAGACCCAGTACTTC	CASSPLDSRQETQYF
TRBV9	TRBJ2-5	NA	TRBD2	TGTGCCAGCAGCGTAGGTGCTAGCGGGAATGTAGGGGAGACCCAGTACTTC	CASSVGASGNVGETQYF
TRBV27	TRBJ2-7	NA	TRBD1	TGTGCCAGCAGTTTCTCGACAGGGGCGGCCTACGAGCAGTACTTC	CASSFSTGAAYEQYF
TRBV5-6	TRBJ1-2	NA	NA	TGTGCCAGCAGCTTGGTGGAGGGTGGCTACACCTTC	CASSLVEGGYTF
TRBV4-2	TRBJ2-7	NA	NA	TGTGCCAGCAGCCAAGATCTAGCTTACCCGACCTACGAGCAGTACTTC	CASSQDLAYPTYEQYF